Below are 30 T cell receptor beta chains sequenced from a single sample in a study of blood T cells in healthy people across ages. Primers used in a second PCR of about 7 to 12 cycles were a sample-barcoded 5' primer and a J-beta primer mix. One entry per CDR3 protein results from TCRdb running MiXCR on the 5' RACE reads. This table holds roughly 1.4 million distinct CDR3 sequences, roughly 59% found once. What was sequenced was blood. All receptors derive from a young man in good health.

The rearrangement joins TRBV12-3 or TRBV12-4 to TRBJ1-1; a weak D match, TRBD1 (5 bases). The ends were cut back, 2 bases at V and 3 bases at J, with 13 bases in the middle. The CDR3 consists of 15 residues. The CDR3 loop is CASSLTRGTHTEAFF. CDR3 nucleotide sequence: TGTGCCAGCAGTTTAACGCGGGGGACTCACACTGAAGCTTTCTTT.

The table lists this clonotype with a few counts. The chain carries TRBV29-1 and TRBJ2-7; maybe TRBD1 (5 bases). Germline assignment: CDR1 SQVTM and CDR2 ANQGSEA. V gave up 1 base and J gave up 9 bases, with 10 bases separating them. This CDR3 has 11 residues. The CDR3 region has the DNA TGCAGCGTTGAAGTGGGGCAGGTGCAGTACTTC. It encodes CSVEVGQVQYF.

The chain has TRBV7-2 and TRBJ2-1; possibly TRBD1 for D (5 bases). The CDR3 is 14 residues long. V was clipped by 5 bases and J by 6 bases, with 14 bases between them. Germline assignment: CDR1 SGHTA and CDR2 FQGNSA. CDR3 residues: CASSHDSASNEQFF. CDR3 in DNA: TGTGCCAGCAGCCACGACAGTGCGTCCAATGAGCAGTTCTTC.

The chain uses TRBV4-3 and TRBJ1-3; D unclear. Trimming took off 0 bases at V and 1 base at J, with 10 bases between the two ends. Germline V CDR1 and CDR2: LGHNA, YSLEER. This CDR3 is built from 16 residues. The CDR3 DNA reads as TGCGCCAGCAGCCAAGATCTCGGGAGTTCTGGAAACACCATATATTTT. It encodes CASSQDLGSSGNTIYF.

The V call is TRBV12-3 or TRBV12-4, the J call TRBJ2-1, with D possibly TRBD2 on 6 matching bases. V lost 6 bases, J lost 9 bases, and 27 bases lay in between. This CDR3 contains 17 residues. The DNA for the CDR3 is TGTGCCAGCAGAAACTTTCGGAGACTAGACCGGGAAGGTGAGCAGTTCTTC. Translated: CASRNFRRLDREGEQFF.

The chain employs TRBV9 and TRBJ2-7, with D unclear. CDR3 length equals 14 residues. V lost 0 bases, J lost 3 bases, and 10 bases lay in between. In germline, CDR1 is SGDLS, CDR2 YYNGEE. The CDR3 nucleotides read TGTGCCAGCAGCGTAGGGTCAGGCCTCTACGAGCAGTACTTC. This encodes CASSVGSGLYEQYF.

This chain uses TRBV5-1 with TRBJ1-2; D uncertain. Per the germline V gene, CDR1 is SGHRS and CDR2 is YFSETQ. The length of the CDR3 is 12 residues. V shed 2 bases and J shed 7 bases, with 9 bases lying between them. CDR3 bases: TGCGCCAGCAGCTTAACCCAAACTGGCTACACCTTC. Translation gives CASSLTQTGYTF.

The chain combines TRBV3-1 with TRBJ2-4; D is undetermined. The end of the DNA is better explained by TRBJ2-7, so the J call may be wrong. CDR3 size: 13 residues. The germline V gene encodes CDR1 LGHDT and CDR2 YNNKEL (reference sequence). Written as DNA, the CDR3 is TGTGCCAGCAGCCAAAACCATTTCTACGAGCAGTACTTC. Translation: CASSQNHFYEQYF.

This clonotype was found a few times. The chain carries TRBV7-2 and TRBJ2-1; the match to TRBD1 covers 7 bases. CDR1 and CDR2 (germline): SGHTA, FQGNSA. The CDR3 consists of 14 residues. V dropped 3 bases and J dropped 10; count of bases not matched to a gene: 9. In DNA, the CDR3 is TGTGCCAGCAGCTTGAGAACAGGGGTCACCGAGCAGTTCTTC. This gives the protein CASSLRTGVTEQFF. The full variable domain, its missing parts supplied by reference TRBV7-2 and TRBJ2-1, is GAGVSQSPSNKVTEKGKDVELRCDPISGHTALYWYRQSLGQGLEFLIYFQGNSAPDKSGLPSDRFSAERTGGSVSTLTIQRTQQEDSAVYLCASSLRTGVTEQFFGPGTRLTVL.

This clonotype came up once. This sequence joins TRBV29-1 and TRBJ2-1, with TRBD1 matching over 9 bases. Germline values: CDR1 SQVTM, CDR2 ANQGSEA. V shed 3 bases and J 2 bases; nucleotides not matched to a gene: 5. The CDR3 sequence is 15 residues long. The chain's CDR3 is CSVDIGTGPYNEQFF. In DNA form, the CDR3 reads TGCAGCGTTGATATTGGGACAGGGCCCTACAATGAGCAGTTCTTC.

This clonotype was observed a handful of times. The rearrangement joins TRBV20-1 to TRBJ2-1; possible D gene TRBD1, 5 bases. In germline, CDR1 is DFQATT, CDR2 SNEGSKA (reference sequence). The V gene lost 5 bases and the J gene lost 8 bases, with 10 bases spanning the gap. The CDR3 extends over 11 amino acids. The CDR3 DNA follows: TGCAGTGCTCAGGGATACGATGAGCAGTTCTTC. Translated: CSAQGYDEQFF.

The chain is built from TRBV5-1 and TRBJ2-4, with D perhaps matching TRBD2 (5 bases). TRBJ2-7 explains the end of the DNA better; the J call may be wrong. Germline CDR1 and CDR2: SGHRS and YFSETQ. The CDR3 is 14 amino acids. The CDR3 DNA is TGCGCCAGCAGCGCTGGAACTAGTTGGAACGAGCAGTACTTC. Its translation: CASSAGTSWNEQYF.

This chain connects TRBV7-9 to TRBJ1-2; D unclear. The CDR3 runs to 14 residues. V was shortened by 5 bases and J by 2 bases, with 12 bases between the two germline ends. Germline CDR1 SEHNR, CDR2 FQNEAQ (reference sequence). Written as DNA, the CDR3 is TGTGCCAGCAGCATCGGACCGCGCAACTATGGCTACACCTTC. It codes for CASSIGPRNYGYTF.

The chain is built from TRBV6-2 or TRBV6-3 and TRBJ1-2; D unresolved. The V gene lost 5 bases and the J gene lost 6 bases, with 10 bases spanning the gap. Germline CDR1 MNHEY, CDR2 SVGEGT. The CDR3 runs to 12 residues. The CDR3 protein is CASSLQENGYTF. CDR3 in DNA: TGTGCCAGCAGTCTTCAGGAAAATGGCTACACCTTC.

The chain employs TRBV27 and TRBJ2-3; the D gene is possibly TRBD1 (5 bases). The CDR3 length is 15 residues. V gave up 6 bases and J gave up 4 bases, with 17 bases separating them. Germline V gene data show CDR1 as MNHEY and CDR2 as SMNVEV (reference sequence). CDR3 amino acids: CASRKQVRFADTQYF. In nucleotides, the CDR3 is TGTGCCAGCAGAAAACAGGTCCGGTTTGCAGATACGCAGTATTTT.

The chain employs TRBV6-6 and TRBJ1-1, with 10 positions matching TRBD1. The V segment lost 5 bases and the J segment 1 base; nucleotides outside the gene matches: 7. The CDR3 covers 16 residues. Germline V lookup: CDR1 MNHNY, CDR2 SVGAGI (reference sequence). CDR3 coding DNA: TGTGCCAGCAGTGTAACCGGGACAGGGGAGAACACTGAAGCTTTCTTT. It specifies CASSVTGTGENTEAFF.

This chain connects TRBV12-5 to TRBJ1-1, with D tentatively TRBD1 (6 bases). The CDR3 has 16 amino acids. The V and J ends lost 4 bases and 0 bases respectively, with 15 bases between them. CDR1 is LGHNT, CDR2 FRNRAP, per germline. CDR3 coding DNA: TGTGCTAGTGGTTCCCCCCCCGGGACACTGAACACTGAAGCTTTCTTT. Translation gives CASGSPPGTLNTEAFF. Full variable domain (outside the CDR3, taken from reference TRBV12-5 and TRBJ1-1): DARVTQTPRHKVTEMGQEVTMRCQPILGHNTVFWYRQTMMQGLELLAYFRNRAPLDDSGMPKDRFSAEMPDATLATLKIQPSEPRDSAVYFCASGSPPGTLNTEAFFGQGTRLTVV.

The CDR3 nucleotides read TGTGCCAGCAGCCCAACGGTGGGGTTTGGGAACACTGAAGCTTTCTTT. This gives the protein CASSPTVGFGNTEAFF. The rearrangement joins TRBV14 to TRBJ1-1, with D unresolved. V was shortened by 4 bases and J by 1 base, with 16 bases between the two germline ends. Germline V gives CDR1 SGHDN, CDR2 FVKESK. This CDR3 is 16 amino acids long. Using reference TRBV14 and TRBJ1-1 for the parts outside the CDR3, the full variable domain is EAGVTQFPSHSVIEKGQTVTLRCDPISGHDNLYWYRRVMGKEIKFLLHFVKESKQDESGMPNNRFLAERTGGTYSTLKVQPAELEDSGVYFCASSPTVGFGNTEAFFGQGTRLTVV.

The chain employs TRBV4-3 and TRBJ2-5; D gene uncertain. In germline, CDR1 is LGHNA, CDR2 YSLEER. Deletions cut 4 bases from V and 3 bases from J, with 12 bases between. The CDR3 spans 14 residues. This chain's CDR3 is CASSRIDGEETQYF. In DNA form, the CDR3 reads TGCGCCAGCAGCCGCATCGACGGAGAAGAGACCCAGTACTTC.

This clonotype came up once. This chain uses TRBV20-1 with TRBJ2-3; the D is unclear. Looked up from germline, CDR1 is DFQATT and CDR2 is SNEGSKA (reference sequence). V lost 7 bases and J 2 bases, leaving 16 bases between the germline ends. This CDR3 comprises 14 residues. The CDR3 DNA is TGCAGTGTTTCCTCGGACGGGCCCACAGATACGCAGTATTTT. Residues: CSVSSDGPTDTQYF.

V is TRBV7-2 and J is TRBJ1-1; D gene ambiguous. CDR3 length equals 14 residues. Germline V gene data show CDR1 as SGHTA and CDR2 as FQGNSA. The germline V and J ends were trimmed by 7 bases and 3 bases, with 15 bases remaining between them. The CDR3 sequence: CASTSRGQDTEAFF. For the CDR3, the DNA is TGTGCCAGCACCTCCCGGGGTCAGGACACTGAAGCTTTCTTT.

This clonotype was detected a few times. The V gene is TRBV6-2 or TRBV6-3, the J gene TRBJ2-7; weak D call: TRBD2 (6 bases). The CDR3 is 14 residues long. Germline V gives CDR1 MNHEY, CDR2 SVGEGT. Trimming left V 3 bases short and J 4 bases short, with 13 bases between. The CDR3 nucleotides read TGTGCCAGCAGTTATGGGATTAGCGGTTACGAGCAGTACTTC. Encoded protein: CASSYGISGYEQYF.

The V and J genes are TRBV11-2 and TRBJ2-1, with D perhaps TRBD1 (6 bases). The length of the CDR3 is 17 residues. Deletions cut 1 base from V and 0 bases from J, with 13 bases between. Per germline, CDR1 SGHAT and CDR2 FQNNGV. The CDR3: CASSLGTASASYNEQFF. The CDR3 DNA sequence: TGTGCCAGCAGCTTAGGGACAGCGTCCGCCTCCTACAATGAGCAGTTCTTC.

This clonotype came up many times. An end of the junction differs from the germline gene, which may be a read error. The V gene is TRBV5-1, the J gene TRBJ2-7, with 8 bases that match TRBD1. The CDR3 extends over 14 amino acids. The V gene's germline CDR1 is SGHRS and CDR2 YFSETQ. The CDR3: CASSLGTGTYEQYF. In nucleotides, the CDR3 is TGTGCCAGCAGCCTCGGGACAGGAACCTACGAGCAGTACTTC.

The CDR3 DNA reads as TGCAGTGCCCTAGGAGTGAATGATCAGCCCCAGCATTTT. This translates into CSALGVNDQPQHF. The chain uses TRBV20-1 and TRBJ1-5, with D hard to call. The CDR3 length is 13 residues. The germline gives CDR1 DFQATT, CDR2 SNEGSKA (reference sequence). Trimming removed 6 bases from V and 5 bases from J, with 14 bases in between.

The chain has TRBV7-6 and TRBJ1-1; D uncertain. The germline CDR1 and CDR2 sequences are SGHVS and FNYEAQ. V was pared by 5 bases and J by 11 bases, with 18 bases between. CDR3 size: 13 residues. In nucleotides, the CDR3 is TGTGCCAGCAGCCCAAATCCCCGGCTCGAGGCTTTCTTT. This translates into CASSPNPRLEAFF. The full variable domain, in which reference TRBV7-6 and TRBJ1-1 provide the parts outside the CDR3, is GAGVSQSPRYKVTKRGQDVALRCDPISGHVSLYWYRQALGQGPEFLTYFNYEAQQDKSGLPNDRFSAERPEGSISTLTIQRTEQRDSAMYRCASSPNPRLEAFFGQGTRLTVV.

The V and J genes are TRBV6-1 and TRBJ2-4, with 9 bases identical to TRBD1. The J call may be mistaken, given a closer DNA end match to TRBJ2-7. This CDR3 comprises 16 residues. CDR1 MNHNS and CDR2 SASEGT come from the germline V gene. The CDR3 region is CASIPWGDRVDYEQYF. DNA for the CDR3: TGTGCCAGCATCCCCTGGGGGGACAGGGTTGACTACGAGCAGTACTTC.

The CDR3 sequence is CASSYSRQGAIYEQYF. The CDR3, as DNA: TGTGCCAGCAGTTACTCGAGACAGGGGGCGATCTACGAGCAGTACTTC. V usage is TRBV6-6 and J usage is TRBJ2-7; TRBD1 agrees at 10 bases. The CDR3 has 16 amino acids. After removal of 0 bases from V and 3 bases from J, the junction contained 5 bases not matched to a gene. The germline V gene has CDR1 MNHNY and CDR2 SVGAGI (reference sequence).

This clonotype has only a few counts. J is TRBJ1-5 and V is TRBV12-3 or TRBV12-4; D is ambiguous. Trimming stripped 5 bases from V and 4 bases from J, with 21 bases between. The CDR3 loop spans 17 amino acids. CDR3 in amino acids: CASSPWERPVRNQPQHF. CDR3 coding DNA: TGTGCCAGCAGTCCGTGGGAACGACCCGTACGAAATCAGCCCCAGCATTTT.

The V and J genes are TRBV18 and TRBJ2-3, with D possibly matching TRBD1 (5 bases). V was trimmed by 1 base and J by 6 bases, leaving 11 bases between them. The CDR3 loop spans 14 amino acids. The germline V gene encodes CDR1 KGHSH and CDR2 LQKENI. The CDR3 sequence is CASSPRGHTDTQYF. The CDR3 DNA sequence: TGTGCCAGCTCACCACGGGGCCACACCGATACGCAGTATTTT.